The 24 T cell receptor beta chains below all came from one sample that was sequenced in a study of shared clonotypes between healthy human individuals. Naive CD8 isolation took CD45RO-negative cells positively selected for CCR7 and excluded terminally differentiated effector memory CD45RA+ cells. Produced via immunoSEQ multiplex PCR; TCRdb's table is partial and in-frame only. In the table there are just over 2,000,000 clones, about 95% of which are singletons. Specimen: naive CD8+ T cells sorted from blood. The receptors were gathered from a man younger than 30 in good health.

The chain employs TRBV29-1 and TRBJ2-5; 7 nucleotides match TRBD2. The CDR3 loop spans 17 amino acids. The germline V gene has CDR1 SQVTM and CDR2 ANQGSEA. The CDR3 nucleotides are TGCAGTTCGTGGCGTTGGCCGAGGGAGGGTAGTGTGGAGACCCAGTACTTC. It encodes CSSWRWPREGSVETQYF.

V gene TRBV28 combines with J gene TRBJ1-1; D uncertain. There are 13 residues in the CDR3. Trimming removed 3 bases from V and 2 bases from J, with 7 bases in between. Germline values: CDR1 MDHEN, CDR2 SYDVKM. CDR3 residues: CASSFRINTEAFF. Here the CDR3 DNA reads TGTGCCAGCAGTTTCCGGATAAACACTGAAGCTTTCTTT.

The chain joins TRBV5-6 to TRBJ2-7, with no clear D. Trimming took off 0 bases at V and 0 bases at J, with 7 bases between the two ends. Germline V gives CDR1 SGHDT, CDR2 YYEEEE. The CDR3 runs 14 residues. The CDR3 reads CASSLGPSSYEQYF. The CDR3 DNA follows: TGTGCCAGCAGCTTGGGCCCTAGCTCCTACGAGCAGTACTTC.

This clone has just a few counts. In the same sample, other DNA sequences code for this CDR3. The rearrangement uses TRBV27 and TRBJ2-5; TRBD2 aligns across 14 bases. Germline V gene lookup returns CDR1 MNHEY and CDR2 SMNVEV (reference sequence). J gave up 4 bases and V 5 bases, and 3 bases lay outside the gene matches. The CDR3 is 15 residues long. The CDR3 DNA sequence: TGTGCCAGCAGTCCCGGGACTAGCGGGAGAGAGACCCAGTACTTC. Protein: CASSPGTSGRETQYF.

This clone has a single count. The sample carries other DNA sequences with the same CDR3. The chain employs TRBV28 and TRBJ2-7, with D uncertain. Looked up from germline, CDR1 is MDHEN and CDR2 is SYDVKM. V gave up 2 bases and J gave up 2 bases, with 4 bases separating them. This CDR3 has 12 residues. The CDR3 coding sequence is TGTGCCAGCAGTTTAACTGCCTACGAGCAGTACTTC. Amino acid sequence: CASSLTAYEQYF. Looking up the rest from reference TRBV28 and TRBJ2-7 gives the full variable domain: DVKVTQSSRYLVKRTGEKVFLECVQDMDHENMFWYRQDPGLGLRLIYFSYDVKMKEKGDIPEGYSVSREKKERFSLILESASTNQTSMYLCASSLTAYEQYFGPGTRLTVT.

The gene calls are TRBV27 and TRBJ2-7; D perhaps matches TRBD2 (6 bases). Germline V gene sequence: CDR1 MNHEY, CDR2 SMNVEV (reference sequence). Between the trimmed V and J ends, which lost 3 bases and 1 base, there was a span of 13 bases. This CDR3 comprises 15 residues. In DNA form, the CDR3 reads TGTGCCAGCAGTTTCCGGGCGGAGGGATCCTACGAGCAGTACTTC. Protein: CASSFRAEGSYEQYF.

Notes on this clone: This same CDR3 is encoded by further DNA sequences in the sample. This rearrangement joins TRBV9 to TRBJ2-7; D perhaps matches TRBD1 (6 bases). The V end lost 4 bases, the J end lost 4 bases, and 12 bases lay between the germline ends. CDR3 length equals 13 residues. Germline CDR1 reads SGDLS; CDR2 reads YYNGEE. CDR3 sequence reads: CASSPPRGYEQYF. The CDR3 nucleotides are TGTGCCAGCAGCCCCCCCAGGGGTTACGAGCAGTACTTC.

J is TRBJ2-3 and V is TRBV5-4, with TRBD2 identical over 9 bases. V was pared by 4 bases and J by 1 base, with 10 bases of the junction left unmatched. Germline CDR1 and CDR2: SGHNT and YYREEE (reference sequence). The CDR3 extends over 17 amino acids. The CDR3 coding sequence is TGTGCCAGCAGCCCTGAATTTAGCGGGAGAGGCACAGATACGCAGTATTTT. Its protein product is CASSPEFSGRGTDTQYF. Drawing the rest from reference TRBV5-4 and TRBJ2-3, the complete variable domain is ETGVTQSPTHLIKTRGQQVTLRCSSQSGHNTVSWYQQALGQGPQFIFQYYREEENGRGNFPPRFSGLQFPNYSSELNVNALELDDSALYLCASSPEFSGRGTDTQYFGPGTRLTVL.

The genes are TRBV9 and TRBJ1-2; D call uncertain. Trimming stripped 7 bases from V and 8 bases from J, with 9 bases between. Looked up from germline, CDR1 is SGDLS and CDR2 is YYNGEE. This CDR3 has 10 amino acids. The chain's CDR3 is CASSVWGYTF. CDR3 DNA sequence: TGTGCCAGCTCAGTATGGGGCTACACCTTC.

The chain employs TRBV15 and TRBJ2-7; the D gene is possibly TRBD1 (6 bases). The CDR3 runs 14 residues. Germline V gene lookup returns CDR1 LNHNV and CDR2 YYDKDF (reference sequence). The V end was cut by 0 bases, the J end by 7 bases, with 13 bases between. CDR3 sequence (DNA): TGTGCCACCAGCAGAGATAAGGGGGTTGGAGAGCAGTACTTC. Translated: CATSRDKGVGEQYF.

The chain recombines TRBV5-5 with TRBJ2-7; 9 bases fit TRBD1. The CDR3 covers 14 residues. J was trimmed by 4 bases and V by 3 bases; bases with no gene match: 5. Looked up from germline, CDR1 is SGHKS and CDR2 is YYEKEE (reference sequence). The CDR3 loop is CASSSDRGGYEQYF. The CDR3 region has the DNA TGTGCCAGCAGCTCGGACAGGGGAGGGTACGAGCAGTACTTC.

The count of this clone is one. The chain uses TRBV7-2 and TRBJ1-6; D remains ambiguous. V shed 2 bases and J shed 0 bases, with 5 bases lying between them. Germline V gives CDR1 SGHTA, CDR2 FQGNSA. The CDR3 consists of 15 residues. CDR3 residues: CASSLTNSYNSPLHF. The CDR3 DNA follows: TGTGCCAGCAGCTTAACTAACTCCTATAATTCACCCCTCCACTTT.

V and J are TRBV6-1 and TRBJ2-2, with 7 bases aligning to TRBD1. From germline, CDR1 is MNHNS and CDR2 SASEGT. The CDR3 consists of 13 residues. Unmatched junction bases numbered 5, after V lost 6 bases and J lost 7 bases. CDR3 in amino acids: CASRKQGSGELFF. The CDR3, as DNA: TGTGCCAGCAGAAAACAGGGGAGCGGGGAGCTGTTTTTT.

This chain joins TRBV28 and TRBJ1-4; D possibly corresponds to TRBD1 (6 bases). Germline V CDR1 and CDR2: MDHEN, SYDVKM. This CDR3 has 15 residues. V shed 6 bases and J shed 2 bases, with 13 bases lying between them. The CDR3 DNA reads as TGTGCCAGCAGCACATACAGGGAGACTAATGAAAAACTGTTTTTT. Translated: CASSTYRETNEKLFF.

The chain employs TRBV5-6 and TRBJ2-7, with D perhaps matching TRBD1 (5 bases). Trimming left V 1 base short and J 2 bases short, with 10 bases between. Germline-derived CDR1 and CDR2 are SGHDT and YYEEEE. The CDR3 is 14 amino acids. DNA of the CDR3: TGTGCCAGCAGCTTGATACACAGGACCTACGAGCAGTACTTC. Translation: CASSLIHRTYEQYF.

A note on this clone: Other DNA sequences within the sample encode an identical CDR3. The chain has TRBV28 and TRBJ2-7, with 9 bases identical to TRBD1. V lost 6 bases and J lost 4; bases outside the gene matches: 4. The CDR3 runs 13 residues. From germline, CDR1 is MDHEN and CDR2 SYDVKM. CDR3 sequence reads: CASSLTGGYEQYF. CDR3 sequence (DNA): TGTGCCAGCAGCTTGACAGGGGGATACGAGCAGTACTTC.

In nucleotides, the CDR3 is TGTGCCAGCAGTTATTTTGGGACAGGAAAAAACATTCAGTACTTC. Its translation: CASSYFGTGKNIQYF. The chain has TRBV6-5 and TRBJ2-4, with 8 bases identical to TRBD1. CDR3 size: 15 residues. Trimming at V came to 3 bases and at J to 4 bases, leaving 5 bases not matched to a gene. Germline V CDR1 and CDR2: MNHEY, SVGAGI.

In this sample, this clone turned up once. This chain connects TRBV9 to TRBJ2-3; tentatively, D is TRBD2 (6 bases). The V and J ends lost 6 bases and 1 base respectively, with 15 bases between them. This CDR3 comprises 15 residues. Germline V gives CDR1 SGDLS, CDR2 YYNGEE. The CDR3 region is CASNPAGLGTDTQYF. DNA for the CDR3: TGTGCCAGCAACCCAGCGGGCCTGGGCACAGATACGCAGTATTTT. The full variable domain, rest sourced from reference TRBV9 and TRBJ2-3, is DSGVTQTPKHLITATGQRVTLRCSPRSGDLSVYWYQQSLDQGLQFLIQYYNGEERAKGNILERFSAQQFPDLHSELNLSSLELGDSALYFCASNPAGLGTDTQYFGPGTRLTVL.

The rearrangement uses TRBV4-3 and TRBJ2-7, with 7 bases matching TRBD1. V shed 1 base and J 1 base; nucleotides not matched to a gene: 4. Germline V lookup: CDR1 LGHNA, CDR2 YSLEER. This CDR3 comprises 15 residues. This chain's CDR3 is CASSQGPQGSYEQYF. CDR3 nucleotide sequence: TGCGCCAGCAGCCAAGGACCACAGGGGTCCTACGAGCAGTACTTC.

The chain couples TRBV30 to TRBJ2-7, with TRBD2 matching over 8 bases. The CDR3 loop spans 13 amino acids. Germline-derived CDR1 and CDR2 are GTSNPN and SVGIG (reference sequence). The CDR3 is CGLGLGSPYEQYF. CDR3 coding DNA: TGTGGACTGGGACTAGGGTCACCATACGAGCAGTACTTC.

The chain recombines TRBV7-9 with TRBJ2-5; D not certain. V dropped 3 bases and J dropped 0 bases, with 8 bases sitting between them. The CDR3 is made up of 14 amino acids. Germline values: CDR1 SEHNR, CDR2 FQNEAQ (reference sequence). For the CDR3, the DNA is TGTGCCAGCAGCTTTCAGGATGACCAAGAGACCCAGTACTTC. Translation: CASSFQDDQETQYF.

The V and J genes are TRBV5-6 and TRBJ2-3, with 7 bases that match TRBD2. The CDR3 runs 16 residues. V lost 0 bases and J lost 4; bases outside the gene matches: 8. The germline V gene encodes CDR1 SGHDT and CDR2 YYEEEE. CDR3 DNA: TGTGCCAGCAGCTTGGAATTGGCGGGAGACCCAGATACGCAGTATTTT. Its translation is CASSLELAGDPDTQYF.

The genes are TRBV5-1 and TRBJ2-1; maybe TRBD2 (6 bases). This CDR3 spans 16 amino acids. Trimming took 2 bases from V and 4 from J, leaving 16 bases between them. Germline V gives CDR1 SGHRS, CDR2 YFSETQ. The CDR3 DNA reads TGCGCCAGCAGCTTAGCGGGCCTAACTACGTACAATGAGCAGTTCTTC. Its protein is CASSLAGLTTYNEQFF.

This chain connects TRBV27 to TRBJ2-7; 10 nucleotides agree with TRBD1. V lost 2 bases and J lost 6; bases outside the gene matches: 10. The CDR3 has 16 amino acids. The germline V gene has CDR1 MNHEY and CDR2 SMNVEV (reference sequence). The CDR3 nucleotides read TGTGCCAGCAGTTTAGGGGTCGGGACAGGGGTAGCCGAGCAGTACTTC. Translated, it gives CASSLGVGTGVAEQYF.